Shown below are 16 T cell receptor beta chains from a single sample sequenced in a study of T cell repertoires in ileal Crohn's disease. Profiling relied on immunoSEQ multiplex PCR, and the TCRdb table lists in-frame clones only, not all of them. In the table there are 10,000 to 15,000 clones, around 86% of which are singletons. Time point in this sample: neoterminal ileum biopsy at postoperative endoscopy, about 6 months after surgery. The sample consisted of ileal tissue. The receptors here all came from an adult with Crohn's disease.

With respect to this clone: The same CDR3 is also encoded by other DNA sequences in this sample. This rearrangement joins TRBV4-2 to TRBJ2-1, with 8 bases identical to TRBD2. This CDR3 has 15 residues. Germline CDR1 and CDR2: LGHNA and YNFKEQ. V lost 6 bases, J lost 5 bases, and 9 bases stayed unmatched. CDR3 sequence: CASSLTSGGDNEQFF. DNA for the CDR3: TGTGCCAGCAGTCTCACTAGCGGAGGGGACAATGAGCAGTTCTTC.

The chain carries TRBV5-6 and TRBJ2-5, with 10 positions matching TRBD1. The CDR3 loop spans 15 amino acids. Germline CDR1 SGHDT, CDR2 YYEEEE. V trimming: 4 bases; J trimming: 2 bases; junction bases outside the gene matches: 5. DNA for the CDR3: TGTGCCAGCAGCCCGGACAGGGGGAGTCAAGAGACCCAGTACTTC. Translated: CASSPDRGSQETQYF.

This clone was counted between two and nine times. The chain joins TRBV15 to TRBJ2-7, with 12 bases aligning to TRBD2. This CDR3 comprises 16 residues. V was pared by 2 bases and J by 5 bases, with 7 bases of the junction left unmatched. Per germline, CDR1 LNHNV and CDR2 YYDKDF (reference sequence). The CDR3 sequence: CATSRTVLAGGHEQYF. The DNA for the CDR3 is TGTGCCACCAGCAGAACCGTGCTAGCGGGGGGGCACGAGCAGTACTTC.

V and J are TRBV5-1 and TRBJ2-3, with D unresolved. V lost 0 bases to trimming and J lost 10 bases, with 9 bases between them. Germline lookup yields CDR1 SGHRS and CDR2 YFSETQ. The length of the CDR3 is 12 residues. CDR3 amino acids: CASSLDYSPQYF. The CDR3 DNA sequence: TGCGCCAGCAGCTTGGACTATTCTCCGCAGTATTTT.

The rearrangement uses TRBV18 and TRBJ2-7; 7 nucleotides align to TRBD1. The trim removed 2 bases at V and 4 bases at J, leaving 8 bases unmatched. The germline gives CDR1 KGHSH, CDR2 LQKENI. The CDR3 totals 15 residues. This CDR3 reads CASSPSQGGQYEQYF. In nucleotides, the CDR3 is TGTGCCAGCTCACCAAGCCAAGGGGGCCAATACGAGCAGTACTTC.

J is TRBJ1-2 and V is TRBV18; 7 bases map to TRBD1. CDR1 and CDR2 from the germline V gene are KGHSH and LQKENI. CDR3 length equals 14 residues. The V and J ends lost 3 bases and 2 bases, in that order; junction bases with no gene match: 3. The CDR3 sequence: CASSPETGNYGYTF. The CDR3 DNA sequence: TGTGCCAGCTCACCGGAGACAGGGAACTATGGCTACACCTTC.

The DNA of the CDR3 is TGTGCCAGCAGGTTCGCAGGGACAATTAACCCTGAAGCTTTCTTT. Translating gives CASRFAGTINPEAFF. The gene calls are TRBV6-1 and TRBJ1-1; D is possibly TRBD1 (6 bases). With 6 bases removed from V and 6 bases from J, the gap between germline ends came to 20 bases. This CDR3 region has 15 residues. The V gene's germline CDR1 is MNHNS and CDR2 SASEGT.

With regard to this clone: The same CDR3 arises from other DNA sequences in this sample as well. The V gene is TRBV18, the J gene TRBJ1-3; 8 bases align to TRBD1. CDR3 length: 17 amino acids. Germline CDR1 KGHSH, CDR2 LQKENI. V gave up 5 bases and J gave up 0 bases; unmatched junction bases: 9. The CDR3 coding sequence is TGTGCCAGCTCAACGCAGACAGGGGTCCACTCTGGAAACACCATATATTTT. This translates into CASSTQTGVHSGNTIYF.

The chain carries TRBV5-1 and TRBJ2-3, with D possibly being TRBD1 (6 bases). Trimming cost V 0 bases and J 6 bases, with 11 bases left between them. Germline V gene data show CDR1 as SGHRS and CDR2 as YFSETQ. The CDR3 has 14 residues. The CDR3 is CASSLAQGLDTQYF. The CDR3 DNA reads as TGCGCCAGCAGCTTGGCGCAGGGGCTTGATACGCAGTATTTT.

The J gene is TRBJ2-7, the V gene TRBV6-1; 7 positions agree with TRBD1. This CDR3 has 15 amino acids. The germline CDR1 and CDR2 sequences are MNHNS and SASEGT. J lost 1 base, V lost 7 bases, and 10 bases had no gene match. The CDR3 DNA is TGTGCCAGCACCTTAGAGGGGGCGAGTTCCTACGAGCAGTACTTC. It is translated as CASTLEGASSYEQYF.

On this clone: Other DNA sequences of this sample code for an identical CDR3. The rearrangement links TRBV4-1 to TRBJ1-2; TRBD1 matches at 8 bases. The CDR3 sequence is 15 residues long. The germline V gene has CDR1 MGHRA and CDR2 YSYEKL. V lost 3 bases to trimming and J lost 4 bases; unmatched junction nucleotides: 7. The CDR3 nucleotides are TGCGCCAGCAGCCAGGGGGGACAGGAAATCTATGGCTACACCTTC. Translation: CASSQGGQEIYGYTF.

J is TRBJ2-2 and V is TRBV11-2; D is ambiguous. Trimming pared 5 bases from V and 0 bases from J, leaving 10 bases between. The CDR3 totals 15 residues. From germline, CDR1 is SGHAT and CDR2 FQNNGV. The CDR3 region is CASSRDPSNTGELFF. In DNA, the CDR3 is TGTGCCAGCAGCCGAGATCCTTCGAACACCGGGGAGCTGTTTTTT.

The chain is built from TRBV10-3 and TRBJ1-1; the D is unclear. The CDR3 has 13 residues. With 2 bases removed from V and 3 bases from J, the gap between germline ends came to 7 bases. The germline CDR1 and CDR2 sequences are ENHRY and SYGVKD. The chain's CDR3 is CAISEKIDTEAFF. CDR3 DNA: TGTGCCATCAGTGAGAAAATCGACACTGAAGCTTTCTTT.

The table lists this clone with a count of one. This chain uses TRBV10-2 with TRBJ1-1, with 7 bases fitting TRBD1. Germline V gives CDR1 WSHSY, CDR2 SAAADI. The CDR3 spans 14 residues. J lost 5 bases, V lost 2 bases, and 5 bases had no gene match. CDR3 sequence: CASSETTGRTEAFF. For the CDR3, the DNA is TGCGCCAGCAGTGAGACGACAGGGCGGACTGAAGCTTTCTTT.

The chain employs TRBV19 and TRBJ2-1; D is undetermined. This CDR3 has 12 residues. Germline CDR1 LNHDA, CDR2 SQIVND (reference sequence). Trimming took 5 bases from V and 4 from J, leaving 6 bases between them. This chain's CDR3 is CASSFSYNEQFF. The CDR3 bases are TGTGCCAGTAGTTTTAGTTACAATGAGCAGTTCTTC.

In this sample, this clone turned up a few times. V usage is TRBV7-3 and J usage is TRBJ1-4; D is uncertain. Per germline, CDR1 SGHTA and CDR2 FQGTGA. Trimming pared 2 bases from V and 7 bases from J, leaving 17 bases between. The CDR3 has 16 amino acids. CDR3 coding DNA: TGTGCCAGCAGCTTACCGCCGGGTGGATTGGGTGAAAAACTGTTTTTT. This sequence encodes CASSLPPGGLGEKLFF.